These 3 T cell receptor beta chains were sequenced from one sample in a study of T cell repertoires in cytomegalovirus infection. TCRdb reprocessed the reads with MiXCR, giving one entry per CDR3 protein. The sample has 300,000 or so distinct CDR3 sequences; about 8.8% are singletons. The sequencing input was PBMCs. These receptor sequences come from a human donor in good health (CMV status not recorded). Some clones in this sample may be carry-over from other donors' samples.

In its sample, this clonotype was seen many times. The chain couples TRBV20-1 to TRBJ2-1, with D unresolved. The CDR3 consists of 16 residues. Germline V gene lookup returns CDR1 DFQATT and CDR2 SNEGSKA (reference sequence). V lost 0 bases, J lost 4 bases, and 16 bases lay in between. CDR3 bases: TGCAGTGCTAGAGATGGGCAGGTCCACCCTTACAATGAGCAGTTCTTC. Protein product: CSARDGQVHPYNEQFF.

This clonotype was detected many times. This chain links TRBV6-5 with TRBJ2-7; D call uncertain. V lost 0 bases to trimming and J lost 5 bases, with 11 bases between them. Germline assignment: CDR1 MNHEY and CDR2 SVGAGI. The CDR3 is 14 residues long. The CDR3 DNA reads TGTGCCAGCAGTTACTCGGGGATAGGACACGAGCAGTACGTC. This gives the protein CASSYSGIGHEQYV.

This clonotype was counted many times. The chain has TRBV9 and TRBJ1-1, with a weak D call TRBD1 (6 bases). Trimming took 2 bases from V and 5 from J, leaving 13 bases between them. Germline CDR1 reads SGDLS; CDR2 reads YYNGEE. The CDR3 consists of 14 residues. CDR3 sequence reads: CASSVGTTETEAFF. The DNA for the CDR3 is TGTGCCAGCAGCGTTGGGACAACAGAAACTGAAGCTTTCTTT.